This T cell receptor (beta chain) was recovered during a study of T cell clonotyping in hematopoietic cell transplantation. The CDR3 is 13 residues long. In germline, CDR1 is SGHTA, CDR2 FQGNSA. Trimming took 5 bases from V and 2 from J, leaving 9 bases between them. The protocol was immunoSEQ multiplex PCR, while the TCRdb copy is restricted to in-frame clones and leaves out a portion. Here the sample spans about 16,000 clones, 61% being singletons. The sample was PBMCs, taken 30 days after allogeneic stem cell transplant. The receptor was isolated from a male patient aged 50 or older who had an allogeneic stem cell transplant from an unrelated donor, so T cells may come from the graft donor. Some clones in this sample may be carry-over from other donors' samples. The genes are TRBV7-2 and TRBJ1-1; a possible D gene is TRBD1 (5 bases). CDR3 residues: CASSPQVNTEAFF. CDR3 sequence (DNA): TGTGCCAGCAGCCCACAGGTAAACACTGAAGCTTTCTTT.